These T cell receptor beta chains were read from a single sample in a study of blood T cell repertoires in COVID-19. Only in-frame clones appear in the TCRdb table, and some are missing; sequencing was by immunoSEQ multiplex PCR. The data hold approximately 210,000 clones, with around 81% observed a single time. The specimen was PBMCs or T cells enriched from blood (not recorded which). Source of these receptors: a man aged 30 to 45 with acute COVID-19. Both conserved end residues are part of each CDR3. Fields, in order: J gene, clone size, V gene, D gene, CDR3 protein, CDR3 DNA. A D gene is named only where the DNA matches it firmly. Size is stated for part of the rows, as once, few or many counts, or as a class when the clone is expanded.

J: TRBJ2-3
size: .
V: TRBV7-9
D: TRBD1
CDR3: CASRPDLGTGSTDTQYF
DNA: TGTGCCAGCAGACCTGACTTGGGGACAGGGAGCACAGATACGCAGTATTTT

J: TRBJ2-7
size: few
V: TRBV18
D: .
CDR3: CASSPRRGQSYEQYF
DNA: TGTGCCAGCTCACCTAGGAGAGGACAGAGCTACGAGCAGTACTTC

J: TRBJ2-3
size: .
V: TRBV10-1
D: TRBD2
CDR3: CASSESSGGLSTDTQYF
DNA: TGCGCCAGCAGTGAGTCCAGCGGGGGCCTTAGCACAGATACGCAGTATTTT

J: TRBJ2-1
size: .
V: TRBV9
D: .
CDR3: CASSVGQVGYNEQFF
DNA: TGTGCCAGCAGCGTAGGACAGGTTGGCTACAATGAGCAGTTCTTC

J: TRBJ2-7
size: .
V: TRBV5-1
D: TRBD2
CDR3: CASSHSGGAYEQYF
DNA: TGCGCCAGCAGCCATAGCGGGGGGGCCTACGAGCAGTACTTC

J: TRBJ2-5
size: .
V: TRBV10-1
D: .
CDR3: CASSPGGPQETQYF
DNA: TGCGCCAGCAGTCCCGGGGGACCTCAAGAGACCCAGTACTTC

J: TRBJ1-5
size: .
V: TRBV19
D: TRBD1
CDR3: CASNRDRVNQPQHF
DNA: TGTGCCAGTAATCGGGACAGGGTGAACCAGCCCCAGCATTTT

J: TRBJ1-2
size: few
V: TRBV4-2
D: .
CDR3: CASSQDLVNRASGYTF
DNA: TGTGCCAGCAGCCAAGATTTGGTGAACAGGGCAAGTGGCTACACCTTC

J: TRBJ1-4
size: .
V: TRBV11-1
D: .
CDR3: CASSSGGTGYNEKLFF
DNA: TGTGCCAGCAGCTCTGGGGGCACAGGATATAATGAAAAACTGTTTTTT

J: TRBJ1-3
size: .
V: TRBV6-1
D: .
CDR3: CASSDPRASGNTIYF
DNA: TGTGCCAGCAGTGACCCCAGGGCGTCAGGAAACACCATATATTTT

J: TRBJ2-5
size: .
V: TRBV11-2
D: TRBD2
CDR3: CASSLMTSGGRKTQYF
DNA: TGTGCCAGCAGCTTAATGACTAGCGGGGGGCGGAAGACCCAGTACTTC

J: TRBJ1-4
size: .
V: TRBV4-1
D: .
CDR3: CASSQVVTRGEKLFF
DNA: TGCGCCAGCAGCCAAGTCGTAACCCGAGGCGAAAAACTGTTTTTT

J: TRBJ2-1
size: once
V: TRBV19
D: .
CDR3: CASSIDLNEQFF
DNA: TGTGCCAGTAGTATAGATCTGAATGAGCAGTTCTTC

J: TRBJ2-2
size: few
V: TRBV11-2
D: TRBD2
CDR3: CASSLLAGAGELFF
DNA: TGTGCCAGCAGCTTACTAGCGGGGGCCGGGGAGCTGTTTTTT

J: TRBJ1-5
size: .
V: TRBV15
D: TRBD1
CDR3: CATSGDRASNQPQHF
DNA: TGTGCCACCAGCGGAGACAGGGCTAGCAATCAGCCCCAGCATTTT

J: TRBJ1-1
size: few
V: TRBV7-6
D: .
CDR3: CASSLAGANTEAFF
DNA: TGTGCCAGCAGCTTGGCAGGGGCGAACACTGAAGCTTTCTTT

J: TRBJ2-1
size: .
V: TRBV2
D: .
CDR3: CASRRDTTNQQFF
DNA: TGTGCCAGCAGACGGGACACAACTAATCAGCAGTTCTTC

J: TRBJ1-4
size: .
V: TRBV5-4
D: TRBD1
CDR3: CASSGTGQGEEEKLFF
DNA: TGTGCCAGCAGCGGCACGGGACAGGGGGAAGAGGAAAAACTGTTTTTT

J: TRBJ1-4
size: .
V: TRBV6-5
D: .
CDR3: CASSWGRGGEKLFF
DNA: TGTGCCAGCAGTTGGGGGAGGGGGGGAGAAAAACTGTTTTTT

J: TRBJ2-6
size: .
V: TRBV6-4
D: .
CDR3: CASSAGVGANVLTF
DNA: TGTGCCAGCAGTGCAGGGGTTGGGGCCAACGTCCTGACTTTC

J: TRBJ1-1
size: .
V: TRBV5-4
D: .
CDR3: CASSLATGRTEAFF
DNA: TGTGCCAGCAGCTTGGCCACCGGGAGAACTGAAGCTTTCTTT

J: TRBJ1-2
size: .
V: TRBV15
D: TRBD1
CDR3: CATSRDRGNYGYTF
DNA: TGTGCCACCAGCAGGGACAGGGGAAACTATGGCTACACCTTC

J: TRBJ2-1
size: .
V: TRBV28
D: .
CDR3: CASSLGRVDEQFF
DNA: TGTGCCAGCAGTTTAGGCAGGGTCGATGAGCAGTTCTTC

J: TRBJ1-1
size: .
V: TRBV5-1
D: .
CDR3: CASSLSQGIGVNTEAFF
DNA: TGCGCCAGCAGCTTGTCTCAGGGAATAGGGGTGAACACTGAAGCTTTCTTT

J: TRBJ1-2
size: many
V: TRBV18
D: .
CDR3: CASSPLDKGNYGYTF
DNA: TGTGCCAGCTCACCGTTGGACAAAGGGAACTATGGCTACACCTTC

J: TRBJ2-7
size: .
V: TRBV10-2
D: TRBD2
CDR3: CASSVRGEGDEQYF
DNA: TGCGCCAGCAGTGTTCGGGGGGAAGGTGACGAGCAGTACTTC

J: TRBJ2-7
size: .
V: TRBV6-5
D: .
CDR3: CASSSRDYEQYF
DNA: TGTGCCAGCAGTTCTCGAGACTACGAGCAGTACTTC

J: TRBJ1-3
size: .
V: TRBV4-1
D: .
CDR3: CASSFGRDSGNTIYF
DNA: TGCGCCAGCAGCTTTGGACGGGACTCTGGAAACACCATATATTTT

J: TRBJ2-1
size: once
V: TRBV10-2
D: .
CDR3: CASSESPDRGQFF
DNA: TGCGCCAGCAGTGAGTCTCCTGATCGGGGACAGTTCTTC

J: TRBJ1-6
size: .
V: TRBV28
D: .
CDR3: CASSSPSPLENSPLHF
DNA: TGTGCCAGCAGTTCCCCAAGCCCTTTAGAGAATTCACCCCTCCACTTT

J: TRBJ2-7
size: .
V: TRBV2
D: .
CDR3: CASADSGGIYEQYF
DNA: TGTGCCAGCGCTGACTCCGGAGGAATCTACGAGCAGTACTTC

J: TRBJ1-5
size: few
V: TRBV10-2
D: .
CDR3: CASSTGQYNQPQHF
DNA: TGCGCCAGCAGTACCGGACAGTACAATCAGCCCCAGCATTTT

J: TRBJ2-7
size: few
V: TRBV7-9
D: .
CDR3: CASSSHQQGYEQYF
DNA: TGTGCCAGCAGCTCCCACCAACAGGGCTACGAGCAGTACTTC

J: TRBJ1-1
size: few
V: TRBV28
D: .
CDR3: CASSFGTSNTEAFF
DNA: TGTGCCAGCAGTTTCGGGACATCGAACACTGAAGCTTTCTTT

J: TRBJ1-1
size: .
V: TRBV30
D: TRBD1
CDR3: CAYSRDRGRMNTEAFF
DNA: TGTGCCTACTCCAGGGACAGGGGCCGCATGAACACTGAAGCTTTCTTT

J: TRBJ2-7
size: .
V: TRBV4-2
D: TRBD1
CDR3: CASSQNPGQGEEQYF
DNA: TGTGCCAGCAGCCAAAATCCGGGACAGGGCGAGGAGCAGTACTTC

J: TRBJ2-3
size: .
V: TRBV5-5
D: TRBD1
CDR3: CASSSFNRDRVVKDTQYF
DNA: TGTGCCAGCAGCTCATTTAACCGGGACAGGGTTGTCAAAGATACGCAGTATTTT

J: TRBJ2-7
size: .
V: TRBV9
D: TRBD2
CDR3: CASSAFGLDSYEQYF
DNA: TGTGCCAGCAGCGCATTCGGACTAGACTCCTACGAGCAGTACTTC

J: TRBJ1-4
size: few
V: TRBV18
D: .
CDR3: CASSLFSATNEKLFF
DNA: TGTGCCAGCTCCCTCTTTTCCGCAACTAATGAAAAACTGTTTTTT

J: TRBJ2-5
size: .
V: TRBV19
D: TRBD2
CDR3: CASSKVLAGTQETQYF
DNA: TGTGCCAGTAGTAAGGTCCTAGCGGGGACCCAAGAGACCCAGTACTTC

J: TRBJ1-2
size: .
V: TRBV3-1/TRBV3-2
D: .
CDR3: CASSDPGGNYGYTF
DNA: TGTGCCAGCAGCGATCCGGGGGGGAACTATGGCTACACCTTC

J: TRBJ2-7
size: once
V: TRBV30
D: TRBD1
CDR3: CAWSVGTVYYEQYF
DNA: TGTGCCTGGAGTGTAGGGACAGTCTATTACGAGCAGTACTTC

J: TRBJ1-2
size: once
V: TRBV12-3/TRBV12-4
D: .
CDR3: CASSLGQGYGYTF
DNA: TGTGCCAGCAGTTTAGGGCAGGGGTATGGCTACACCTTC